The 21 T cell receptor beta chains presented below share a single source sample, sequenced in a study of cytomegalovirus exposure and HLA in healthy donors. The PCR had 60 Vbeta and 13 Jbeta primers. Clones were read by immunoSEQ multiplex PCR, and TCRdb kept only the in-frame ones, dropping some. Among 180,000 or so clones, about four fifths were seen once, and the ten largest hold around 2.6%. The sequenced sample was PBMCs. The receptor set was obtained from a female donor in good health and CMV-seronegative.

V and J are TRBV6-5 and TRBJ2-1; 7 bases are shared with TRBD1. The CDR3 runs to 14 residues. V dropped 2 bases and J dropped 8; count of bases not matched to a gene: 6. Germline lookup yields CDR1 MNHEY and CDR2 SVGAGI. In nucleotides, the CDR3 is TGTGCCAGCAGTTACGATTGGGGGACAGATGAGCAGTTCTTC. It yields the protein CASSYDWGTDEQFF.

This chain's CDR3 is CASSGLPIQPQHF. CDR3 in DNA: TGTGCCAGCAGTGGACTCCCGATTCAGCCCCAGCATTTT. The V call is TRBV5-8, the J call TRBJ1-5; D ambiguous. V lost 5 bases and J 6 bases, leaving 12 bases between the germline ends. Germline CDR1 SGHTS, CDR2 YDEGEE. The CDR3 is made up of 13 amino acids.

The CDR3 bases are TGTGCCAGCAGTTTAATGCCGGGACTAAACACCGGGGAGCTGTTTTTT. This translates into CASSLMPGLNTGELFF. The V call is TRBV27, the J call TRBJ2-2, with 7 bases lining up with TRBD2. The V gene's germline CDR1 is MNHEY and CDR2 SMNVEV (reference sequence). This CDR3 contains 16 residues. The V and J ends lost 2 bases and 2 bases, in that order; junction bases with no gene match: 5.

The chain couples TRBV18 to TRBJ2-3; D unclear. The CDR3 runs to 17 residues. Germline V gene data show CDR1 as KGHSH and CDR2 as LQKENI. V was trimmed by 2 bases and J by 0 bases, leaving 15 bases between them. Here the CDR3 DNA reads TGTGCCAGCTCACCATTTCGGCGCGGCACTAGCACAGATACGCAGTATTTT. Protein product: CASSPFRRGTSTDTQYF.

This clone was recorded a few times. This chain links TRBV5-4 with TRBJ1-4, with D possibly being TRBD1 (6 bases). With 3 bases removed from V and 5 bases from J, the gap between germline ends came to 14 bases. Germline V gene data show CDR1 as SGHNT and CDR2 as YYREEE (reference sequence). The CDR3 sequence is 15 residues long. CDR3 sequence (DNA): TGTGCCAGCAGCTCTTACAGGGAAGGGAATGAAAAACTGTTTTTT. Translated, it gives CASSSYREGNEKLFF.

The rearrangement joins TRBV9 to TRBJ2-2; 7 nucleotides match TRBD2. The length of the CDR3 is 17 residues. V lost 0 bases, J lost 0 bases, and 5 bases stayed unmatched. The germline CDR1 and CDR2 sequences are SGDLS and YYNGEE. CDR3 DNA: TGTGCCAGCAGCGTAGGTAGCGGGTACGCGAACACCGGGGAGCTGTTTTTT. It encodes CASSVGSGYANTGELFF.

The rearrangement joins TRBV6-1 to TRBJ2-3; no firm D call. V shed 8 bases and J shed 10 bases, with 4 bases lying between them. CDR1 is MNHNS, CDR2 SASEGT, per germline. CDR3 length: 8 residues. The CDR3 bases are TGTGCCAGCCAGTCGCAGTATTTT. Its translation is CASQSQYF.

This chain uses TRBV7-9 with TRBJ2-7; D not certain. The CDR3 contains 15 residues. V lost 1 base to trimming and J lost 7 bases, with 17 bases between them. Germline assignment: CDR1 SEHNR and CDR2 FQNEAQ (reference sequence). The CDR3 coding sequence is TGTGCCAGCAGCTTAGAGACTTCCCCCCAGTGGGAGCAGTACTTC. Encoded protein: CASSLETSPQWEQYF. Based on the CDR3 plus reference TRBV7-9 and TRBJ2-7, the full variable domain is DTGVSQNPRHKITKRGQNVTFRCDPISEHNRLYWYRQTLGQGPEFLTYFQNEAQLEKSRLLSDRFSAERPKGSFSTLEIQRTEQGDSAMYLCASSLETSPQWEQYFGPGTRLTVT.

This clone was found a few times. V and J are TRBV20-1 and TRBJ2-1, with D unclear. The CDR3 has 10 residues. CDR1 and CDR2 (germline): DFQATT, SNEGSKA (reference sequence). Trimming took 4 bases from V and 8 from J, leaving 6 bases between them. CDR3 loop: CSAISHEQFF. In nucleotides, the CDR3 is TGCAGTGCTATAAGCCATGAGCAGTTCTTC.

A note on this clone: One end of the junction fails to match germline, which may point to a read error. The chain links TRBV7-9 to TRBJ2-1, with 12 bases lining up with TRBD2. The germline V gene has CDR1 SEHNR and CDR2 FQNEAQ (reference sequence). The CDR3 spans 14 residues. The CDR3 region has the DNA TGTTCCAGCAGCTTAGGTCTAGCGGGGGGGTTTCAGTTCTTC. Translating it yields CSSSLGLAGGFQFF.

The rearrangement uses TRBV5-1 and TRBJ2-1; possible D gene TRBD2, 6 bases. This CDR3 is 15 amino acids long. Germline-derived CDR1 and CDR2 are SGHRS and YFSETQ. Trimming cost V 2 bases and J 4 bases, with 13 bases left between them. The CDR3 loop reads CASSFLNGGYNEQFF. The CDR3 DNA follows: TGCGCCAGCAGCTTTCTAAACGGGGGTTACAATGAGCAGTTCTTC.

The chain carries TRBV7-3 and TRBJ2-3; D is undetermined. The germline V and J ends were trimmed by 4 bases and 6 bases, with 17 bases remaining between them. In germline, CDR1 is SGHTA, CDR2 FQGTGA. The length of the CDR3 is 15 residues. The chain's CDR3 is CASSSVAGPIDTQYF. As DNA, the CDR3 is TGTGCCAGCAGCTCCGTAGCCGGTCCAATTGATACGCAGTATTTT.

The chain links TRBV9 to TRBJ1-1; D not resolved. V was shortened by 0 bases and J by 2 bases, with 8 bases between the two germline ends. The CDR3 loop spans 14 amino acids. Germline V lookup: CDR1 SGDLS, CDR2 YYNGEE. The DNA for the CDR3 is TGTGCCAGCAGCGTAGGGACTCATAACACTGAAGCTTTCTTT. This sequence encodes CASSVGTHNTEAFF.

This chain connects TRBV2 to TRBJ1-1; D not certain. The CDR3 is 13 residues long. V was cut by 4 bases and J by 5 bases, with 11 bases left in between. The V gene's germline CDR1 is SNHLY and CDR2 FYNNEI. The CDR3, as DNA: TGTGCCAGCAGTGTACAAGCGGGAACTGAAGCTTTCTTT. Its translation: CASSVQAGTEAFF.

This rearrangement joins TRBV19 to TRBJ1-5; D is perhaps TRBD1 (6 bases). The CDR3 runs 13 residues. From germline, CDR1 is LNHDA and CDR2 SQIVND (reference sequence). Trimming shortened V by 4 bases and J by 4 bases, and 8 bases separated the two germline ends. The chain's CDR3 is CASSRDRNQPQHF. The CDR3 nucleotides read TGTGCCAGTAGTAGAGACAGGAATCAGCCCCAGCATTTT.

The chain has TRBV29-1 and TRBJ2-1; 7 bases fit TRBD1. The CDR3 extends over 13 amino acids. Germline V gene sequence: CDR1 SQVTM, CDR2 ANQGSEA. V was pared by 4 bases and J by 6 bases, with 6 bases of the junction left unmatched. The DNA for the CDR3 is TGCAGCGTTGGATTCGGACAGGTCAATGAGCAGTTCTTC. Encoded protein: CSVGFGQVNEQFF.

This clone was seen only once. V and J are TRBV1 and TRBJ1-6; no check of the table's D call, TRBD1, against the DNA was made. TRBV1 is given as a pseudogene. CDR3 length: 15 residues. This CDR3 reads CTSSLRQGAASPLHF. In nucleotides, the CDR3 is TGCACCAGCAGCCTAAGACAGGGGGCAGCTTCACCCCTCCACTTT.

The sample holds a few counts of this clone. The V call is TRBV29-1, the J call TRBJ2-3; TRBD1 matches at 7 bases. This CDR3 comprises 15 residues. CDR1 and CDR2 (germline): SQVTM, ANQGSEA. The V gene end was trimmed by 7 bases and the J gene end by 0 bases; junction bases not matched to a gene: 10. The CDR3 DNA reads as TGCAGCGGCGTACCGGGACAGAAGAGCACAGATACGCAGTATTTT. As protein: CSGVPGQKSTDTQYF.

J is TRBJ2-3 and V is TRBV4-3; 9 bases line up with TRBD2. Germline V gene data show CDR1 as LGHNA and CDR2 as YSLEER. The junction had 15 bases not matched to a gene; V was cut back by 1 base and J by 4 bases. The CDR3 spans 19 residues. Here the CDR3 reads CASSQAVAGGRRGPDTQYF. The CDR3 DNA reads as TGCGCCAGCAGCCAAGCCGTGGCGGGAGGGAGGAGGGGCCCAGATACGCAGTATTTT.

The chain uses TRBV2 and TRBJ1-1; D remains ambiguous. Trimming removed 2 bases at V and 1 base at J, with 8 bases between. Germline CDR1 reads SNHLY; CDR2 reads FYNNEI. The CDR3 runs to 14 residues. The CDR3 region is CASSEQTKNTEAFF. The CDR3 DNA reads TGTGCCAGCAGTGAACAGACTAAGAACACTGAAGCTTTCTTT.

The chain recombines TRBV2 with TRBJ2-5; D is unresolved. The CDR3 totals 11 residues. CDR1 is SNHLY, CDR2 FYNNEI, per germline. Trimming took off 6 bases at V and 2 bases at J, with 4 bases between the two ends. CDR3 in amino acids: CASSTQETQYF. The CDR3 DNA follows: TGTGCCAGCAGCACACAAGAGACCCAGTACTTC.